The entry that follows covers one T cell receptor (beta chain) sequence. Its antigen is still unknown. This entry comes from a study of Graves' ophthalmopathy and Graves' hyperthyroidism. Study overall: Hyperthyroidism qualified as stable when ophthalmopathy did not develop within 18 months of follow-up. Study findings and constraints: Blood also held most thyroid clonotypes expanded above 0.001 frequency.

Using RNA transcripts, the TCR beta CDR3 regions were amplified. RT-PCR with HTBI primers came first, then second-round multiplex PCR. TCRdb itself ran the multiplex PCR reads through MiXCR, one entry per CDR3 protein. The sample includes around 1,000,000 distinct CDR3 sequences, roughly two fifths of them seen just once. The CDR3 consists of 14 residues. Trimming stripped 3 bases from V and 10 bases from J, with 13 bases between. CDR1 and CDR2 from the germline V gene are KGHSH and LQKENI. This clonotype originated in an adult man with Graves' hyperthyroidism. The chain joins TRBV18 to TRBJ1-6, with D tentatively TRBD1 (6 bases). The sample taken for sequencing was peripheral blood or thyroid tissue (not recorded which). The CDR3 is CASSPTGTRSPLHF. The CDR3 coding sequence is TGTGCCAGCTCACCGACCGGGACACGGTCACCCCTCCACTTT.